A single T cell receptor (beta chain) is shown here with its context. Its antigen is undetermined. This sample was included in a study of cytomegalovirus exposure and HLA in healthy donors. Overall study findings and caveats: Presence/absence results assume similar sequencing depth per donor, which may not hold. The study reported that TCR beta sequences accurately predicted HLA-A and HLA-B alleles in most subjects.

PCR employed 60 Vbeta and 13 Jbeta primers. TCRdb's copy holds only in-frame clones and misses some; the assay was immunoSEQ multiplex PCR. Among approximately 160,000 clones listed, just under 80% were seen once. Input material: PBMCs. This receptor was taken from a woman aged 40 to 49 in good health and CMV-seropositive.

CDR3 sequence: CASSIRGRALDTEAFF. Written as DNA, the CDR3 is TGTGCCAGTAGTATTCGTGGGCGGGCCTTAGACACTGAAGCTTTCTTT. V usage is TRBV19 and J usage is TRBJ1-1; no definite D call. CDR1 and CDR2 (germline): LNHDA, SQIVND (reference sequence). The CDR3 runs to 16 residues. Between the trimmed V and J ends, which lost 3 bases and 3 bases, there was a span of 17 bases. The whole variable domain, filled in from reference TRBV19 and TRBJ1-1, reads DGGITQSPKYLFRKEGQNVTLSCEQNLNHDAMYWYRQDPGQGLRLIYYSQIVNDFQKGDIAEGYSVSREKKESFPLTVTSAQKNPTAFYLCASSIRGRALDTEAFFGQGTRLTVV.